These 5 T cell receptor beta chains were sequenced from one sample in a study of beta chain features in type 1 diabetes. The isolated RNA, all of it, was reverse transcribed, so expressed TCRB transcripts were what got sequenced. Generated by immunoSEQ multiplex PCR, the TCRdb table keeps only in-frame clones and is missing some. In the table there are about 620,000 clones, roughly a sixth of which are singletons. Source material: naive CD4+ T cells from blood. The origin of the receptors is a man in his late teens or twenties in good health.

The rearrangement links TRBV5-8 to TRBJ1-5, with 10 bases matching TRBD1. Germline V gene lookup returns CDR1 SGHTS and CDR2 YDEGEE. CDR3 length: 16 amino acids. V gave up 0 bases and J gave up 6 bases; unmatched junction bases: 6. This chain's CDR3 is CASSLETGGFGQPQHF. CDR3 nucleotides: TGTGCCAGCAGCTTGGAGACAGGGGGCTTTGGTCAGCCCCAGCATTTT.

There are a few counts of this clone. Written as DNA, the CDR3 is TGTGCCAGCAGCCCGGCGGGACCACCCTACGAGCAGTACTTC. It specifies CASSPAGPPYEQYF. The chain links TRBV7-9 to TRBJ2-7, with a tentative D call TRBD2 (6 bases). This CDR3 region has 14 residues. V shed 5 bases and J shed 2 bases, with 13 bases lying between them. Germline CDR1 SEHNR, CDR2 FQNEAQ (reference sequence).

This clone turned up a few times. This chain connects TRBV5-1 to TRBJ2-2, with D possibly TRBD1 on 6 matching bases. Trimming took 4 bases from V and 0 from J, leaving 7 bases between them. In germline, CDR1 is SGHRS, CDR2 YFSETQ. This CDR3 comprises 14 residues. As DNA, the CDR3 is TGCGCCAGCAGCCGGGACACGAACACCGGGGAGCTGTTTTTT. Its translation: CASSRDTNTGELFF.

Concerning this clone: One end of the junction is discordant with germline, which a read error may explain. The chain combines TRBV7-2 with TRBJ2-7, with TRBD1 matching over 10 bases. The CDR3 sequence is 13 residues long. The germline CDR1 and CDR2 sequences are SGHTA and FQGNSA. The CDR3 DNA reads TGTGCCAGCAGCGCGGGACAGGGGTACGGGCAGTACTTC. Amino acids: CASSAGQGYGQYF.

This clone was detected a few times. V and J are TRBV9 and TRBJ2-1; D tentatively fits TRBD1 or TRBD2 (6 bases each). CDR1 SGDLS and CDR2 YYNGEE come from the germline V gene. The CDR3 loop spans 17 amino acids. Trimming stripped 0 bases from V and 6 bases from J, with 19 bases between. The CDR3 nucleotides are TGTGCCAGCAGCGTAGCCACGGGGGCGACGGGTTCCAATGAGCAGTTCTTC. Protein: CASSVATGATGSNEQFF.